The 27 T cell receptor beta chains in this list originate from one sample, sequenced in a study of Ad26.COV2.S vaccination and SARS-CoV-2 variants. Documented treatment: around 19 received Ad26.COV2.S at low or high dose, single or two shots; about 5 received placebo; per-sample allocation not given. Collection of samples fell on day 63 after the first vaccine or placebo injection. The assay was immunoSEQ multiplex PCR, and TCRdb's table has in-frame clones only and misses some. The sample shows about 500,000 clones, 80% to 90% of them seen only once. This material consisted of peripheral blood, taken in a trial of Ad26.COV2.S vaccine versus placebo. The source is a person between 18 and 65 years old who received the Ad26.COV2.S COVID-19 vaccine or a placebo.

The chain has TRBV6-1 and TRBJ1-2; no reliable D call. V shed 2 bases and J shed 4 bases, with 14 bases lying between them. The CDR3 covers 15 residues. CDR1 and CDR2 from the germline V gene are MNHNS and SASEGT. The CDR3 sequence is CASSESLARSYGYTF. CDR3 in DNA: TGTGCCAGCAGTGAATCCCTGGCCAGGAGCTATGGCTACACCTTC.

This sequence joins TRBV14 and TRBJ1-2; 7 positions match TRBD1. Trimming took 4 bases from V and 8 from J; bases not matched to a gene: 16. The CDR3 length is 16 residues. Germline CDR1 SGHDN, CDR2 FVKESK. For the CDR3, the DNA is TGTGCCAGCAGCCCCGAGACAGGGCTTCTTTTTGGGGGCTACACCTTC. Translating it yields CASSPETGLLFGGYTF. Full variable domain (outside the CDR3, taken from reference TRBV14 and TRBJ1-2): EAGVTQFPSHSVIEKGQTVTLRCDPISGHDNLYWYRRVMGKEIKFLLHFVKESKQDESGMPNNRFLAERTGGTYSTLKVQPAELEDSGVYFCASSPETGLLFGGYTFGSGTRLTVV.

The chain joins TRBV18 to TRBJ1-2; a weak D match, TRBD1 (6 bases). This CDR3 has 20 amino acids. The germline gives CDR1 KGHSH, CDR2 LQKENI. V dropped 6 bases and J dropped 5 bases, with 34 bases sitting between them. The CDR3 nucleotides are TGTGCCAGCTCCGTAACTACCCCCACAGGGCCTGAGTCCCACTTTTATGGCTACACCTTC. Its translation is CASSVTTPTGPESHFYGYTF.

The CDR3 reads CASSLALGRDSPLHF. In nucleotides, the CDR3 is TGTGCCAGCAGTTTAGCCTTGGGGCGCGATTCACCCCTCCACTTT. The V gene is TRBV28, the J gene TRBJ1-6, with D possibly being TRBD1 (5 bases). CDR1 MDHEN and CDR2 SYDVKM come from the germline V gene. The V and J ends lost 2 bases and 8 bases respectively, with 13 bases between them. The CDR3 loop spans 15 amino acids.

The chain links TRBV18 to TRBJ2-1; 7 bases are shared with TRBD2. The V and J ends lost 10 bases and 4 bases, in that order; junction bases with no gene match: 10. Germline V CDR1 and CDR2: KGHSH, LQKENI. The CDR3 extends over 14 amino acids. The CDR3 here is CATKMGGGYNEQFF. The DNA of the CDR3 is TGTGCCACCAAGATGGGGGGGGGTTACAATGAGCAGTTCTTC.

V gene TRBV19 combines with J gene TRBJ2-1, with TRBD1 identical over 9 bases. CDR1 is LNHDA and CDR2 is SQIVND in the germline V gene (reference sequence). The V and J ends lost 6 bases and 4 bases, in that order; junction bases with no gene match: 4. The CDR3 consists of 14 residues. The CDR3 reads CASRAGQGYNEQFF. CDR3 sequence (DNA): TGTGCCAGTAGGGCGGGACAGGGTTACAATGAGCAGTTCTTC.

The chain employs TRBV7-2 and TRBJ2-7; D is uncertain. V lost 2 bases, J lost 0 bases, and 11 bases lay in between. Germline lookup yields CDR1 SGHTA and CDR2 FQGNSA. The length of the CDR3 is 15 residues. The CDR3 region has the DNA TGTGCCAGCAGCTTAAGCCACGTTAGCTCCTACGAGCAGTACTTC. This encodes CASSLSHVSSYEQYF. Using reference TRBV7-2 and TRBJ2-7 for the parts outside the CDR3, the full variable domain is GAGVSQSPSNKVTEKGKDVELRCDPISGHTALYWYRQSLGQGLEFLIYFQGNSAPDKSGLPSDRFSAERTGGSVSTLTIQRTQQEDSAVYLCASSLSHVSSYEQYFGPGTRLTVT.

The rearrangement joins TRBV18 to TRBJ2-2; 10 bases align to TRBD2. The V and J ends lost 5 bases and 7 bases, in that order; junction bases with no gene match: 13. Per germline, CDR1 KGHSH and CDR2 LQKENI. The CDR3 is 17 residues long. CDR3 sequence (DNA): TGTGCCAGCTCAACTGACGGACTAGCGGTGGAGATCGGGGAGCTGTTTTTT. Translation gives CASSTDGLAVEIGELFF.

The chain employs TRBV27 and TRBJ1-4; possible D gene TRBD1, 5 bases. CDR3 size: 13 residues. The V end was cut by 6 bases, the J end by 13 bases, with 18 bases between. Germline V lookup: CDR1 MNHEY, CDR2 SMNVEV (reference sequence). DNA of the CDR3: TGTGCCAGCAGGGGGACGGGTGCGAGGGGACTGTTTTTT. This encodes CASRGTGARGLFF.

This sequence joins TRBV28 and TRBJ1-1; TRBD1 matches 7 bases. This CDR3 comprises 16 residues. After removal of 6 bases from V and 0 bases from J, the junction contained 10 bases not matched to a gene. Per the germline V gene, CDR1 is MDHEN and CDR2 is SYDVKM. The CDR3 spells CASRQTGWILNTEAFF. CDR3 DNA: TGTGCCAGCAGACAGACAGGGTGGATTCTGAACACTGAAGCTTTCTTT.

This chain joins TRBV5-8 and TRBJ1-1, with D unclear. The V gene lost 2 bases and the J gene lost 1 base, with 6 bases spanning the gap. This CDR3 contains 13 residues. Germline CDR1 SGHTS, CDR2 YDEGEE. CDR3 loop: CASSLRTNTEAFF. Written as DNA, the CDR3 is TGTGCCAGCAGCTTAAGGACGAACACTGAAGCTTTCTTT. Together with reference TRBV5-8 and TRBJ1-1, the CDR3 gives the full variable domain: EAGVTQSPTHLIKTRGQQATLRCSPISGHTSVYWYQQALGLGLQFLLWYDEGEERNRGNFPPRFSGRQFPNYSSELNVNALELEDSALYLCASSLRTNTEAFFGQGTRLTVV.

To note about this clone: The identical CDR3 is also encoded by other nucleotide sequences in the sample. The gene calls are TRBV19 and TRBJ1-4; no definite D call. Germline assignment: CDR1 LNHDA and CDR2 SQIVND (reference sequence). V lost 7 bases, J lost 0 bases, and 15 bases lay in between. The CDR3 spans 16 residues. CDR3: CASIPTGRATNEKLFF. The CDR3 coding sequence is TGTGCCAGTATCCCCACCGGCCGGGCAACTAATGAAAAACTGTTTTTT.

This chain joins TRBV15 and TRBJ2-3, with TRBD2 identical over 11 bases. V was pared by 1 base and J by 2 bases, with 8 bases of the junction left unmatched. Germline V gene sequence: CDR1 LNHNV, CDR2 YYDKDF (reference sequence). The CDR3 contains 18 residues. CDR3 nucleotide sequence: TGTGCCACCAGCAGAGGGCTAGCGGGGGGCGAAAACACAGATACGCAGTATTTT. This translates into CATSRGLAGGENTDTQYF.

This clone has a single count. The chain links TRBV25-1 to TRBJ1-1; possible D gene TRBD1, 5 bases. V was trimmed by 6 bases and J by 4 bases, leaving 12 bases between them. The CDR3 is 13 amino acids. The germline V gene has CDR1 MGHDK and CDR2 SYGVNS. CDR3 region: CASRRGGGTEAFF. The CDR3 nucleotides are TGTGCCAGCAGAAGGGGTGGCGGCACTGAAGCTTTCTTT.

This clone appeared once. This chain uses TRBV2 with TRBJ1-1; D remains ambiguous. Trimming left V 6 bases short and J 0 bases short, with 14 bases between. Germline V gives CDR1 SNHLY, CDR2 FYNNEI. The CDR3 contains 15 residues. The CDR3 here is CASSPYPGLNTEAFF. The CDR3 bases are TGTGCCAGCAGCCCTTACCCAGGCCTGAACACTGAAGCTTTCTTT.

The chain carries TRBV20-1 and TRBJ2-3; D tentatively fits TRBD1 or TRBD2 (6 bases each). V was cut by 3 bases and J by 1 base, with 14 bases left in between. Germline assignment: CDR1 DFQATT and CDR2 SNEGSKA (reference sequence). The CDR3 spans 15 residues. CDR3 amino acids: CSASRGPGGTDTQYF. The CDR3 DNA follows: TGCAGTGCTAGTCGGGGGCCCGGGGGCACAGATACGCAGTATTTT.

This rearrangement joins TRBV2 to TRBJ2-1, with unresolved D. This CDR3 has 17 amino acids. The V end lost 5 bases, the J end lost 0 bases, and 17 bases lay between the germline ends. Germline values: CDR1 SNHLY, CDR2 FYNNEI. CDR3 in amino acids: CASSRGGETSSYNEQFF. The CDR3 DNA follows: TGTGCCAGCAGTCGAGGCGGCGAGACCAGCTCCTACAATGAGCAGTTCTTC.

The V call is TRBV4-1, the J call TRBJ2-3; D remains ambiguous. CDR1 MGHRA and CDR2 YSYEKL come from the germline V gene. Trimming stripped 6 bases from V and 0 bases from J, with 10 bases between. The CDR3 loop spans 14 amino acids. Here the CDR3 DNA reads TGCGCCAGCAGGAGAGAAGCTAGCACAGATACGCAGTATTTT. Encoded protein: CASRREASTDTQYF.

The gene calls are TRBV6-5 and TRBJ1-1; D is ambiguous. V was clipped by 0 bases and J by 0 bases, with 11 bases between them. Germline lookup yields CDR1 MNHEY and CDR2 SVGAGI. The CDR3 contains 16 residues. The CDR3 sequence: CASSYSVIPMNTEAFF. Here the CDR3 DNA reads TGTGCCAGCAGTTACTCGGTAATTCCCATGAACACTGAAGCTTTCTTT.

J is TRBJ1-6 and V is TRBV30; the D is unclear. From germline, CDR1 is GTSNPN and CDR2 SVGIG (reference sequence). The CDR3 spans 16 residues. Between the trimmed V and J ends, which lost 3 bases and 10 bases, there was a span of 22 bases. CDR3 DNA: TGTGCCTGGAGGACCTGGGCCGGGGATGAGCGGTCACCCCTCCACTTT. This translates into CAWRTWAGDERSPLHF.

The count of this clone is one. V usage is TRBV3-1 (or the pseudogene TRBV3-2) and J usage is TRBJ2-3; 11 bases agree with TRBD2. Trimming cost V 11 bases and J 3 bases; bases outside gene matches: 7. Germline CDR1 LGHDT, CDR2 YNNKEL (reference sequence). The CDR3 is made up of 14 amino acids. The CDR3 reads CACISGGETDTQYF. The CDR3 bases are TGTGCCTGCATTAGCGGGGGGGAAACAGATACGCAGTATTTT.

In DNA, the CDR3 is TGTGCCAGCAGCCTTCGGGACGGGATCTCCTACGAGCAGTACTTC. This codes for CASSLRDGISYEQYF. V gene TRBV13 combines with J gene TRBJ2-7; D may correspond to TRBD1 or TRBD2 (5 bases each). Trimming shortened V by 5 bases and J by 0 bases, and 14 bases separated the two germline ends. The CDR3 runs to 15 residues. Germline values: CDR1 PRHDT, CDR2 FYEKMQ (reference sequence).

V is TRBV5-8 and J is TRBJ1-1, with a possible D match to TRBD1 (5 bases). The V gene lost 3 bases and the J gene lost 5 bases, with 11 bases spanning the gap. The CDR3 is 13 amino acids. Germline CDR1 SGHTS, CDR2 YDEGEE. CDR3 region: CASSSSGTTEAFF. The CDR3 nucleotides read TGTGCCAGCAGCTCCTCTGGGACTACTGAAGCTTTCTTT.

V gene TRBV7-9 combines with J gene TRBJ1-4; 7 bases are a match to TRBD1. V dropped 5 bases and J dropped 6; count of bases not matched to a gene: 12. The CDR3 extends over 16 amino acids. CDR1 SEHNR and CDR2 FQNEAQ come from the germline V gene (reference sequence). CDR3 in amino acids: CASSDRGHRGYEKLFF. CDR3 nucleotide sequence: TGTGCCAGCAGCGATAGGGGCCACAGGGGCTATGAAAAACTGTTTTTT.

The chain links TRBV14 to TRBJ1-6; TRBD1 is a possible D gene (6 bases). From germline, CDR1 is SGHDN and CDR2 FVKESK. Trimming left V 1 base short and J 7 bases short, with 11 bases between. This CDR3 spans 15 amino acids. CDR3 in DNA: TGTGCCAGCAGCCAAGTAGCAGGGGCGAATTCACCCCTCCACTTT. Translating it yields CASSQVAGANSPLHF.

The sample holds a few counts of this clone. This chain links TRBV6-1 with TRBJ1-2; maybe TRBD1 (5 bases). The V end was cut by 3 bases, the J end by 4 bases, with 15 bases between. Germline V gives CDR1 MNHNS, CDR2 SASEGT. The CDR3 extends over 15 amino acids. The CDR3 DNA reads as TGTGCCAGCAGTGACCCCGGGGGACGGCCCTATGGCTACACCTTC. Translation: CASSDPGGRPYGYTF.

The V call is TRBV27, the J call TRBJ2-7, with 10 nucleotides matching TRBD2. The CDR3 covers 14 residues. In germline, CDR1 is MNHEY, CDR2 SMNVEV (reference sequence). J lost 0 bases, V lost 6 bases, and 2 bases had no gene match. This chain's CDR3 is CASSRTSGSYEQYF. The CDR3 DNA reads TGTGCCAGCAGCAGGACTAGCGGCTCCTACGAGCAGTACTTC.